Following are 31 T cell receptor beta chains from one sample sequenced in a study of T cell responses to AZD1222 COVID-19 vaccine. Clones were read by immunoSEQ multiplex PCR, and TCRdb kept only the in-frame ones, dropping some. The sample lists under 200,000 clones, 85% to 95% seen once, with approximately 4% in the top ten. The source material was peripheral blood, sampled 28 days after the second dose of the MenACWY control vaccine. All receptors derive from an adult who received the MenACWY meningococcal vaccine as a control.

V is TRBV7-2 and J is TRBJ2-5; a weak D match, TRBD1 (5 bases). CDR1 is SGHTA and CDR2 is FQGNSA in the germline V gene. Deletions cut 5 bases from V and 4 bases from J, with 26 bases between. The CDR3 loop spans 18 amino acids. CDR3 nucleotide sequence: TGTGCCAGCAGCGCGACGTCTTTACACGCCCCTCAGGGAGAGACCCAGTACTTC. This encodes CASSATSLHAPQGETQYF.

This clone is a singleton in its sample. V gene TRBV14 combines with J gene TRBJ2-1; D unresolved. Germline V CDR1 and CDR2: SGHDN, FVKESK. Deletions cut 0 bases from V and 9 bases from J, with 9 bases between. The CDR3 has 13 residues. CDR3 sequence (DNA): TGTGCCAGCAGCCAAGATCGGCGGCTTGAGCAGTTCTTC. Residues: CASSQDRRLEQFF. The full variable domain, completed using reference TRBV14 and TRBJ2-1, is EAGVTQFPSHSVIEKGQTVTLRCDPISGHDNLYWYRRVMGKEIKFLLHFVKESKQDESGMPNNRFLAERTGGTYSTLKVQPAELEDSGVYFCASSQDRRLEQFFGPGTRLTVL.

The chain employs TRBV5-4 and TRBJ1-6; no clear D. The germline V gene has CDR1 SGHNT and CDR2 YYREEE (reference sequence). V shed 0 bases and J shed 5 bases, with 12 bases lying between them. This CDR3 comprises 16 residues. In nucleotides, the CDR3 is TGTGCCAGCAGCTTGGCGTCAACAGCCAATAATTCACCCCTCCACTTT. It yields the protein CASSLASTANNSPLHF.

This CDR3 is CASSFIGGGYTF. CDR3 in DNA: TGTGCCAGCAGTTTTATTGGGGGTGGCTACACCTTC. The V call is TRBV12-3 or TRBV12-4, the J call TRBJ1-2; perhaps TRBD1 as D (5 bases). There are 12 residues in the CDR3. V gave up 3 bases and J gave up 7 bases, with 9 bases separating them.

This chain links TRBV28 with TRBJ2-1, with TRBD2 matching over 8 bases. This CDR3 region has 17 residues. Per the germline V gene, CDR1 is MDHEN and CDR2 is SYDVKM. The V gene end was trimmed by 5 bases and the J gene end by 7 bases; junction bases not matched to a gene: 16. DNA for the CDR3: TGTGCCAGCAGTAACCTTGTGATAGCGGGGAAGGGGAATGAGCAGTTCTTC. Residues: CASSNLVIAGKGNEQFF.

The chain uses TRBV15 and TRBJ2-3, with D perhaps given as TRBD1 or TRBD2 (5 bases each). The germline V gene has CDR1 LNHNV and CDR2 YYDKDF (reference sequence). The V and J ends lost 0 bases and 7 bases respectively, with 20 bases between them. This CDR3 comprises 17 residues. The CDR3, as DNA: TGTGCCACCAGCAGAGAGGCGAGGGACCCCTCGGTAAATACGCAGTATTTT. It specifies CATSREARDPSVNTQYF. The whole variable domain, remainder taken from reference TRBV15 and TRBJ2-3, is DAMVIQNPRYQVTQFGKPVTLSCSQTLNHNVMYWYQQKSSQAPKLLFHYYDKDFNNEADTPDNFQSRRPNTSFCFLDIRSPGLGDTAMYLCATSREARDPSVNTQYFGPGTRLTVL.

The chain has TRBV29-1 and TRBJ1-2; D perhaps matches TRBD1 (5 bases). Germline values: CDR1 SQVTM, CDR2 ANQGSEA. The V end was cut by 5 bases, the J end by 7 bases, with 11 bases between. The CDR3 extends over 11 amino acids. The CDR3, as DNA: TGCAGCGTTACTGGAGGGGCTGGCTACACCTTC. Protein product: CSVTGGAGYTF.

This clone was seen once. This chain joins TRBV12-5 and TRBJ2-7; D is undetermined. Germline values: CDR1 LGHNT, CDR2 FRNRAP. The germline V and J ends were trimmed by 5 bases and 7 bases, with 15 bases remaining between them. The CDR3 extends over 13 amino acids. CDR3 residues: CASGPLVVAEQYF. In nucleotides, the CDR3 is TGTGCTAGTGGTCCCCTTGTTGTGGCGGAGCAGTACTTC.

The rearrangement uses TRBV18 and TRBJ2-7; TRBD1 agrees at 8 bases. The CDR3 is 15 amino acids. CDR1 and CDR2 (germline): KGHSH, LQKENI. Trimming at V came to 0 bases and at J to 2 bases, leaving 3 bases not matched to a gene. CDR3 bases: TGTGCCAGCTCACCACCGGCAGGGGGCACCTACGAGCAGTACTTC. Translation gives CASSPPAGGTYEQYF.

V and J are TRBV4-2 and TRBJ1-2; the match to TRBD1 covers 8 bases. The junction had 12 bases not matched to a gene; V was cut back by 4 bases and J by 8 bases. The CDR3 covers 15 residues. Germline V gives CDR1 LGHNA, CDR2 YNFKEQ. The DNA of the CDR3 is TGTGCCAGCAGCCCGACCGACAGGGGTGGATACGGCTACACCTTC. Amino acids: CASSPTDRGGYGYTF.

The rearrangement joins TRBV27 to TRBJ2-1, with TRBD2 matching over 7 bases. The CDR3 runs to 15 residues. With 7 bases clipped from V and 0 bases from J, the junction kept 6 bases outside the gene matches. Per germline, CDR1 MNHEY and CDR2 SMNVEV (reference sequence). The CDR3 protein is CASKSLASSYNEQFF. For the CDR3, the DNA is TGTGCCAGCAAGTCACTAGCGAGCTCCTACAATGAGCAGTTCTTC.

Only one count was recorded for this clone. The chain couples TRBV19 to TRBJ2-1; the match to TRBD2 covers 10 bases. CDR1 is LNHDA, CDR2 SQIVND, per germline (reference sequence). The ends lost 3 bases at V and 0 bases at J; junction bases unmatched: 8. The CDR3 has 18 amino acids. CDR3 bases: TGTGCCAGTAGTATCCCGACTAGCGGGTGGAGCTCCTACAATGAGCAGTTCTTC. It specifies CASSIPTSGWSSYNEQFF.

About this clone: At one end, the junction sequence differs from germline, possibly due to a read error. As DNA, the CDR3 is TGTGCCAGCAGTTTATGGACAGGGGGCTACGATGAGCAGTTCTTC. Its protein is CASSLWTGGYDEQFF. This sequence joins TRBV27 and TRBJ2-1, with 11 bases that match TRBD1. The CDR3 sequence is 15 residues long. The V gene's germline CDR1 is MNHEY and CDR2 SMNVEV (reference sequence).

The chain has TRBV28 and TRBJ1-6; D is uncertain. The germline V and J ends were trimmed by 5 bases and 7 bases, with 12 bases remaining between them. The CDR3 totals 14 residues. Looked up from germline, CDR1 is MDHEN and CDR2 is SYDVKM. DNA of the CDR3: TGTGCCAGCAGTCCAGTCGGGAAAAATTCACCCCTCCACTTT. Its protein product is CASSPVGKNSPLHF.

The chain has TRBV10-3 and TRBJ2-1; no clear D gene. From germline, CDR1 is ENHRY and CDR2 SYGVKD. The CDR3 contains 13 residues. V lost 6 bases and J lost 5, with 11 bases in between. The chain's CDR3 is CAIRGPPNNEQFF. In nucleotides, the CDR3 is TGTGCCATCAGAGGGCCCCCAAACAATGAGCAGTTCTTC.

This rearrangement joins TRBV2 to TRBJ2-7; TRBD2 is a possible D gene (6 bases). The V gene lost 0 bases and the J gene lost 7 bases, with 16 bases spanning the gap. The CDR3 consists of 15 residues. Germline CDR1 and CDR2: SNHLY and FYNNEI. The CDR3 bases are TGTGCCAGCAGTGAAGCGCGTGGGGGAGGAGGGGAGCAGTACTTC. This encodes CASSEARGGGGEQYF.

The gene calls are TRBV10-1 and TRBJ2-1, with D perhaps TRBD1 (5 bases). Looked up from germline, CDR1 is WNHNN and CDR2 is SYGVQD (reference sequence). The length of the CDR3 is 15 residues. V lost 3 bases to trimming and J lost 5 bases, with 14 bases between them. CDR3 residues: CASSDYGQGHNEQFF. CDR3 in DNA: TGCGCCAGCAGTGATTATGGACAAGGCCACAATGAGCAGTTCTTC.

The genes are TRBV10-3 and TRBJ2-7, with D maybe TRBD2 (6 bases). The germline V gene encodes CDR1 ENHRY and CDR2 SYGVKD. Trimming shortened V by 6 bases and J by 12 bases, and 18 bases separated the two germline ends. This CDR3 comprises 12 residues. The CDR3 loop reads CAISDLGGVGYF. The CDR3 DNA is TGTGCCATCAGCGACCTCGGGGGTGTGGGGTACTTC.

V usage is TRBV2 and J usage is TRBJ1-4, with D uncertain. CDR3 length equals 13 residues. Trimming took 3 bases from V and 8 from J, leaving 10 bases between them. Per germline, CDR1 SNHLY and CDR2 FYNNEI. The CDR3 DNA follows: TGTGCCAGCAGTGACAGGAACCACGAAAAACTGTTTTTT. It encodes CASSDRNHEKLFF.

The genes are TRBV30 and TRBJ1-1, with 7 bases matching TRBD1. CDR3 size: 12 residues. After removal of 7 bases from V and 5 bases from J, the junction contained 7 bases not matched to a gene. The germline CDR1 and CDR2 sequences are GTSNPN and SVGIG (reference sequence). Here the CDR3 reads CALQGFVTEAFF. DNA of the CDR3: TGTGCCTTACAGGGGTTTGTGACTGAAGCTTTCTTT.

V is TRBV5-1 and J is TRBJ1-6; TRBD1 aligns across 9 bases. The ends lost 3 bases at V and 9 bases at J; junction bases unmatched: 4. Germline V gives CDR1 SGHRS, CDR2 YFSETQ. The CDR3 has 14 residues. The CDR3 DNA reads TGCGCCAGCAGCTCCTCGACAGGGGGTTCACCCCTCCACTTT. Its protein is CASSSSTGGSPLHF.

This chain joins TRBV9 and TRBJ1-1; tentative D call: TRBD1 (6 bases). CDR1 and CDR2 (germline): SGDLS, YYNGEE. CDR3 length: 16 amino acids. The V gene lost 0 bases and the J gene lost 2 bases, with 14 bases spanning the gap. The CDR3 DNA reads TGTGCCAGCAGCGTAGCGGGAGGGGGGGGAAACACTGAAGCTTTCTTT. Translating gives CASSVAGGGGNTEAFF.

As for this clone: The junction departs from the called germline gene at one end, perhaps through a read error. This rearrangement joins TRBV6-2 or TRBV6-3 to TRBJ2-1; 14 nucleotides align to TRBD2. Germline CDR1 and CDR2: MNHEY and SVGEGT. CDR3 length: 15 amino acids. CDR3 nucleotides: TGTGCCAGCAGTTACTCGACCACCAGGACTAGCGGGAGGATCTTC. Translating it yields CASSYSTTRTSGRIF.

The rearrangement uses TRBV27 and TRBJ2-7; D ambiguous. V lost 5 bases and J 3 bases, leaving 5 bases between the germline ends. The CDR3 runs 11 residues. CDR1 and CDR2 from the germline V gene are MNHEY and SMNVEV (reference sequence). The chain's CDR3 is CASSTHYEQYF. CDR3 bases: TGTGCCAGCAGTACGCACTACGAGCAGTACTTC.

The rearrangement joins TRBV11-3 to TRBJ1-5, with no clear D. The CDR3 length is 13 residues. The V gene's germline CDR1 is SGHNT and CDR2 YENEEA. Deletions cut 3 bases from V and 7 bases from J, with 10 bases between. As DNA, the CDR3 is TGTGCCAGCAGCTTCTTACAGAGGCAGCCCCAGCATTTT. It translates to CASSFLQRQPQHF.

This sequence joins TRBV11-2 and TRBJ2-2; weak D call: TRBD2 (6 bases). Trimming took 7 bases from V and 5 from J, leaving 11 bases between them. CDR3 length: 13 amino acids. Per germline, CDR1 SGHAT and CDR2 FQNNGV. CDR3 nucleotide sequence: TGTGCCAGCATTCGGGGGTTAACCGGGGAGCTGTTTTTT. This encodes CASIRGLTGELFF.

This rearrangement joins TRBV30 to TRBJ1-1, with D uncertain. The CDR3 contains 13 residues. Germline V CDR1 and CDR2: GTSNPN, SVGIG (reference sequence). V was pared by 1 base and J by 4 bases, with 10 bases between. CDR3 loop: CAWSEGWSTEAFF. The CDR3 DNA follows: TGTGCCTGGAGTGAGGGATGGAGCACTGAAGCTTTCTTT.

This chain uses TRBV19 with TRBJ1-4; D remains unclear. This CDR3 has 13 residues. Germline assignment: CDR1 LNHDA and CDR2 SQIVND (reference sequence). V dropped 5 bases and J dropped 7 bases, with 11 bases sitting between them. CDR3 amino acids: CASSRPESEKLFF. The DNA for the CDR3 is TGTGCCAGTAGTCGCCCAGAGTCTGAAAAACTGTTTTTT.

The chain joins TRBV2 to TRBJ1-4; TRBD1 matches 7 bases. The CDR3 is made up of 13 amino acids. Germline values: CDR1 SNHLY, CDR2 FYNNEI. With 6 bases clipped from V and 3 bases from J, the junction kept 1 base outside the gene matches. Here the CDR3 reads CASRGTANEKLFF. DNA of the CDR3: TGTGCCAGCAGAGGGACAGCTAATGAAAAACTGTTTTTT.

Concerning this clone itself: Other nucleotide sequences in the sample specify the same CDR3. J is TRBJ1-6 and V is TRBV11-2; D is unclear. V was clipped by 2 bases and J by 0 bases, with 11 bases between them. The CDR3 consists of 17 residues. Germline V CDR1 and CDR2: SGHAT, FQNNGV. This chain's CDR3 is CASSLSPASSYNSPLHF. CDR3 DNA: TGTGCCAGCAGCTTATCGCCAGCCAGCTCCTATAATTCACCCCTCCACTTT.

The chain carries TRBV12-3 or TRBV12-4 and TRBJ1-1; TRBD1 agrees at 8 bases. This CDR3 is 13 amino acids long. The trim removed 6 bases at V and 6 bases at J, leaving 6 bases unmatched. The chain's CDR3 is CASRRTGSPEAFF. For the CDR3, the DNA is TGTGCCAGCAGACGGACAGGGTCCCCTGAAGCTTTCTTT.